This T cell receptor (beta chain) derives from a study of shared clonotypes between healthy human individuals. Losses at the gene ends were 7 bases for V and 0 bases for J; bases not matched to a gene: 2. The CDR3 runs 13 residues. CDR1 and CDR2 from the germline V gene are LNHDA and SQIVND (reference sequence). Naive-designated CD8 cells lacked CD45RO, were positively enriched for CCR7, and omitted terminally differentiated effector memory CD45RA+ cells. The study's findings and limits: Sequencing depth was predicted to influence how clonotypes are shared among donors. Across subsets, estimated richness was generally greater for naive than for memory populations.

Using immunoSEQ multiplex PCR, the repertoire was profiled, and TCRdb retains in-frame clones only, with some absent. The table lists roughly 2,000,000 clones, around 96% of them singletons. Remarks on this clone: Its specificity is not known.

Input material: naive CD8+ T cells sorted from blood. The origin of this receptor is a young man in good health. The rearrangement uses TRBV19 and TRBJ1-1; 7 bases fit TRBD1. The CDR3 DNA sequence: TGTGCCAGTATGGGACAGATGAACACTGAAGCTTTCTTT. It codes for CASMGQMNTEAFF. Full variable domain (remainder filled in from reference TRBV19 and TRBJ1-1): DGGITQSPKYLFRKEGQNVTLSCEQNLNHDAMYWYRQDPGQGLRLIYYSQIVNDFQKGDIAEGYSVSREKKESFPLTVTSAQKNPTAFYLCASMGQMNTEAFFGQGTRLTVV.